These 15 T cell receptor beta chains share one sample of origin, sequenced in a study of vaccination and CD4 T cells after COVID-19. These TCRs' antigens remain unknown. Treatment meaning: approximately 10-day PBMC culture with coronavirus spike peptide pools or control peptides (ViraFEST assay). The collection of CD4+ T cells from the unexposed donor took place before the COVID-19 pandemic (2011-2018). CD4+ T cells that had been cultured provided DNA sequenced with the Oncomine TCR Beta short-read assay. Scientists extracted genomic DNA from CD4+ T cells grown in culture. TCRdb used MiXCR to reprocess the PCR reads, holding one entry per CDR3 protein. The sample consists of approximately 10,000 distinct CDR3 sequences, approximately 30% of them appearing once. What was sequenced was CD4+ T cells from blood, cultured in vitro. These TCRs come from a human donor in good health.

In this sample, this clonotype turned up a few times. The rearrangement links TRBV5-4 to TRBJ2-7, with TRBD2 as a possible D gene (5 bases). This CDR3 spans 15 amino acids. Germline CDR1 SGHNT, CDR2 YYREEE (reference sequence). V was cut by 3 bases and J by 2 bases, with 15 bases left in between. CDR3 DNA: TGTGCCAGCAGCTCCCGAGGGCCTAACCCCTACGAGCAGTACTTC. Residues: CASSSRGPNPYEQYF.

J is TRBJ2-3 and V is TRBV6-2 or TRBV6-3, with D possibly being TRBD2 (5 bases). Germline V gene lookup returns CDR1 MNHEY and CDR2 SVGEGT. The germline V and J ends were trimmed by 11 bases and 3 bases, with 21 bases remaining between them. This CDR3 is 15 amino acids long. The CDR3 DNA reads TGTGCCGGCGTGTCCTTTACGGGAAAAACAGATACGCAGTATTTT. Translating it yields CAGVSFTGKTDTQYF.

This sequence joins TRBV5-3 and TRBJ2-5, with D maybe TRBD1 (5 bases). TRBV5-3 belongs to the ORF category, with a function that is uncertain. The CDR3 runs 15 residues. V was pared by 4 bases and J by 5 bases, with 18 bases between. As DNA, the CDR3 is TGTGCCAGAAGCCCCTGTTATGGCAAGGGGGAGACCCAGTACTTC. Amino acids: CARSPCYGKGETQYF.

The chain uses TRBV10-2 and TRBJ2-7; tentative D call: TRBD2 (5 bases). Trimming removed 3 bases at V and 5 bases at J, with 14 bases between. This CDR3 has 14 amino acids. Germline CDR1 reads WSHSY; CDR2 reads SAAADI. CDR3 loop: CASSDRGYRDEQYF. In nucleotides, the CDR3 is TGCGCCAGCAGTGACCGGGGATATAGGGACGAGCAGTACTTC.

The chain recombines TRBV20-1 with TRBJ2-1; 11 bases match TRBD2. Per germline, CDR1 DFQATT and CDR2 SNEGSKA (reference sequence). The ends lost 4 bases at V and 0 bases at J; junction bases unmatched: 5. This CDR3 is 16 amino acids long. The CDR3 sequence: CSAKIAGGSSYNEQFF. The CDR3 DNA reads TGCAGTGCTAAAATAGCGGGAGGGAGCTCCTACAATGAGCAGTTCTTC.

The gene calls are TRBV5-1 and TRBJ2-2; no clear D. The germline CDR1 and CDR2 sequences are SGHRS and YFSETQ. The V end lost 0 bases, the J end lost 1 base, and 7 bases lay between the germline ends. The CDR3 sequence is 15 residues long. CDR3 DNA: TGCGCCAGCAGCTTGGCAGCAGGGAACACCGGGGAGCTGTTTTTT. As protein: CASSLAAGNTGELFF.

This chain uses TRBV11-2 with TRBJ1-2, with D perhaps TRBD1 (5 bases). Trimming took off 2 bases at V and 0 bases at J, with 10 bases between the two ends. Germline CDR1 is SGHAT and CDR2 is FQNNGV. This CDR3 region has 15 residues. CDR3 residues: CASSLFPGANYGYTF. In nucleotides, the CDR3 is TGTGCCAGCAGCTTATTCCCGGGGGCTAACTATGGCTACACCTTC.

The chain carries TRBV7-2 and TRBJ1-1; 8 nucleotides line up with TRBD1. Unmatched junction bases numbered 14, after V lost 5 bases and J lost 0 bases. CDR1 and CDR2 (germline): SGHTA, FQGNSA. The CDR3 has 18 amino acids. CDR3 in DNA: TGTGCCAGCAGCCTAAGATCCGGGACAGGAACCTTGAACACTGAAGCTTTCTTT. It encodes CASSLRSGTGTLNTEAFF. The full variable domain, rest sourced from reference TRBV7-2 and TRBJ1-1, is GAGVSQSPSNKVTEKGKDVELRCDPISGHTALYWYRQSLGQGLEFLIYFQGNSAPDKSGLPSDRFSAERTGGSVSTLTIQRTQQEDSAVYLCASSLRSGTGTLNTEAFFGQGTRLTVV.

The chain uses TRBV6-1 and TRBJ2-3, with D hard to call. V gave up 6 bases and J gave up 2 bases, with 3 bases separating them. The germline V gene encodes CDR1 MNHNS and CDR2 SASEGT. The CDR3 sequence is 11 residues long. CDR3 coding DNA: TGTGCCAGCAGGAACACAGATACGCAGTATTTT. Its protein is CASRNTDTQYF.

The CDR3 protein is CSVGTGAASYEQYF. The CDR3 nucleotides read TGCAGCGTCGGGACAGGGGCCGCCTCCTACGAGCAGTACTTC. This sequence joins TRBV29-1 and TRBJ2-7; 10 bases are a match to TRBD1. CDR1 is SQVTM, CDR2 ANQGSEA, per germline. The CDR3 runs to 14 residues. The ends lost 6 bases at V and 0 bases at J; junction bases unmatched: 5.

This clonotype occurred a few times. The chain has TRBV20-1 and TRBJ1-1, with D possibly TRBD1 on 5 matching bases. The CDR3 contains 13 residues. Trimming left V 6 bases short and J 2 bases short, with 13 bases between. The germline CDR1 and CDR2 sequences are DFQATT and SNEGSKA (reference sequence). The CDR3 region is CSAPGRGNTEAFF. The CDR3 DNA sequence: TGCAGTGCCCCGGGGAGGGGCAACACTGAAGCTTTCTTT.

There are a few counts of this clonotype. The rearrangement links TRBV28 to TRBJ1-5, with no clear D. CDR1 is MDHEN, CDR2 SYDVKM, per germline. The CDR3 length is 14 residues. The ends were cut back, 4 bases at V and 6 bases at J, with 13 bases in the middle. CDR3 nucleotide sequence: TGTGCCAGCAGTTCCCCGGAGGTTAGTCAGCCCCAGCATTTT. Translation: CASSSPEVSQPQHF. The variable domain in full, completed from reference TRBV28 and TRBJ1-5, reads DVKVTQSSRYLVKRTGEKVFLECVQDMDHENMFWYRQDPGLGLRLIYFSYDVKMKEKGDIPEGYSVSREKKERFSLILESASTNQTSMYLCASSSPEVSQPQHFGDGTRLSIL.

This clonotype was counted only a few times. The chain's CDR3 is CASSPYGTKYGELFF. Written as DNA, the CDR3 is TGTGCCAGCAGCCCATACGGGACAAAATACGGGGAGCTGTTTTTT. The chain couples TRBV7-9 to TRBJ2-2; TRBD1 is a possible D gene (6 bases). Trimming pared 5 bases from V and 7 bases from J, leaving 17 bases between. This CDR3 has 15 residues. The germline CDR1 and CDR2 sequences are SEHNR and FQNEAQ (reference sequence).

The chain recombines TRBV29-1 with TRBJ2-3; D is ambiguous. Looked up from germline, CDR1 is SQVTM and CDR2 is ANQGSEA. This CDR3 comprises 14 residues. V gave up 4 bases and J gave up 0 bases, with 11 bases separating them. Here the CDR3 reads CSVGAATSTDTQYF. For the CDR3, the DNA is TGCAGCGTTGGGGCAGCTACTAGCACAGATACGCAGTATTTT.

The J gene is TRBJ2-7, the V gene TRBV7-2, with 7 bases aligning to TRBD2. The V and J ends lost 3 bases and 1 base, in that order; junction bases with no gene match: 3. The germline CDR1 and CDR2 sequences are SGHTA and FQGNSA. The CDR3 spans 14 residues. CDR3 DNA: TGTGCCAGCAGCTTGGGAGGGAAGTCCTACGAGCAGTACTTC. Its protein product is CASSLGGKSYEQYF.